This entry lists 11 T cell receptor beta chains sequenced from one sample in a study of identical twins. In TCRdb, the 5' RACE reads were re-called with MiXCR into one record per CDR3 protein. Among over 500,000 distinct CDR3 sequences, approximately 22% were seen once, and the ten largest hold approximately 0.95%. These records were also assigned to another study, of T cells expressing NK-cell markers.

Sequencing used CD4+ T cells sorted from blood. These receptors came from a woman in her late teens or twenties in good health.

In this sample, this clonotype turned up many times. The chain employs TRBV29-1 and TRBJ2-1, with 7 bases aligning to TRBD2. This CDR3 region has 13 residues. Germline loops: CDR1 SQVTM, CDR2 ANQGSEA. V lost 4 bases, J lost 5 bases, and 5 bases stayed unmatched. CDR3: CSVVPGGNNEQFF. CDR3 sequence (DNA): TGCAGCGTTGTGCCGGGAGGAAACAATGAGCAGTTCTTC.

This clonotype was recorded a few times. The chain carries TRBV7-2 and TRBJ2-3; a possible D gene is TRBD2 (5 bases). The V gene lost 6 bases and the J gene lost 6 bases, with 13 bases spanning the gap. Germline V CDR1 and CDR2: SGHTA, FQGNSA. The CDR3 loop spans 13 amino acids. Here the CDR3 DNA reads TGTGCCAGCAGTATTGTCACGGGGGATACGCAGTATTTT. Translation: CASSIVTGDTQYF.

The table lists this clonotype with a few counts. The rearrangement joins TRBV9 to TRBJ1-1; D is unclear. The CDR3 has 13 amino acids. Germline V gives CDR1 SGDLS, CDR2 YYNGEE. Trimming took off 0 bases at V and 10 bases at J, with 13 bases between the two ends. CDR3 nucleotides: TGTGCCAGCAGCGTAGCGGTAGGATCTCGAGCTTTCTTT. This sequence encodes CASSVAVGSRAFF.

This clonotype has a handful of counts. The chain combines TRBV12-3 or TRBV12-4 with TRBJ1-5, with D maybe TRBD1 (5 bases). Trimming removed 8 bases at V and 0 bases at J, with 8 bases between. CDR3 length: 13 residues. CDR3 sequence (DNA): TGTGCCAGCGGGGACCGTAGCAATCAGCCCCAGCATTTT. Translated, it gives CASGDRSNQPQHF.

The chain is built from TRBV29-1 and TRBJ1-3; TRBD1 might be the D (6 bases). Germline V gene sequence: CDR1 SQVTM, CDR2 ANQGSEA. Trimming took 7 bases from V and 2 from J, leaving 12 bases between them. The CDR3 covers 13 residues. CDR3 nucleotides: TGCAGCGCCGAGTGGGGGCCTGGAAACACCATATATTTT. Residues: CSAEWGPGNTIYF. The full variable domain, with the rest looked up from reference TRBV29-1 and TRBJ1-3, is SAVISQKPSRDICQRGTSLTIQCQVDSQVTMMFWYRQQPGQSLTLIATANQGSEATYESGFVIDKFPISRPNLTFSTLTVSNMSPEDSSIYLCSAEWGPGNTIYFGEGSWLTVV.

The chain joins TRBV5-1 to TRBJ2-5, with 8 nucleotides matching TRBD1. V shed 3 bases, J shed 7 bases, and the junction held 14 bases outside the gene matches. The CDR3 loop spans 16 amino acids. Germline CDR1 is SGHRS and CDR2 is YFSETQ. The CDR3 DNA sequence: TGCGCCAGCAGCTCGCTTGGACAGGGTTTCGGGAGGACCCAGTACTTC. Encoded protein: CASSSLGQGFGRTQYF. Together with reference TRBV5-1 and TRBJ2-5, the CDR3 gives the full variable domain: KAGVTQTPRYLIKTRGQQVTLSCSPISGHRSVSWYQQTPGQGLQFLFEYFSETQRNKGNFPGRFSGRQFSNSRSEMNVSTLELGDSALYLCASSSLGQGFGRTQYFGPGTRLLVL.

This clonotype was detected a few times. This chain's CDR3 is CASSFGLAGVGAYEQYF. The CDR3 bases are TGCGCCAGCAGCTTTGGACTAGCGGGGGTTGGGGCCTACGAGCAGTACTTC. The rearrangement links TRBV5-1 to TRBJ2-7; TRBD2 agrees at 13 bases. Germline lookup yields CDR1 SGHRS and CDR2 YFSETQ. The V and J ends lost 2 bases and 2 bases, in that order; junction bases with no gene match: 7. The CDR3 spans 17 residues.

The chain is built from TRBV20-1 and TRBJ1-5; no clear D. This CDR3 has 13 amino acids. V dropped 1 base and J dropped 4 bases, with 8 bases sitting between them. The germline gives CDR1 DFQATT, CDR2 SNEGSKA (reference sequence). The CDR3 reads CSARADRNQPQHF. The CDR3 DNA reads as TGCAGTGCTAGAGCTGACCGGAATCAGCCCCAGCATTTT.

The V and J genes are TRBV3-1 and TRBJ1-2, with unresolved D. CDR3 size: 13 residues. Trimming took 1 base from V and 8 from J, leaving 11 bases between them. CDR1 LGHDT and CDR2 YNNKEL come from the germline V gene (reference sequence). CDR3 loop: CASSQGEMRGYTF. CDR3 bases: TGTGCCAGCAGCCAAGGAGAGATGAGGGGCTACACCTTC.

This rearrangement joins TRBV25-1 to TRBJ2-3; a possible D gene is TRBD1 (5 bases). There are 15 residues in the CDR3. V dropped 4 bases and J dropped 2 bases, with 13 bases sitting between them. Germline V lookup: CDR1 MGHDK, CDR2 SYGVNS. CDR3 bases: TGTGCCAGCAGTGCCTCAAGGGGCCTCACAGATACGCAGTATTTT. This codes for CASSASRGLTDTQYF. The full variable domain, in which reference TRBV25-1 and TRBJ2-3 provide the parts outside the CDR3, is EADIYQTPRYLVIGTGKKITLECSQTMGHDKMYWYQQDPGMELHLIHYSYGVNSTEKGDLSSESTVSRIRTEHFPLTLESARPSHTSQYLCASSASRGLTDTQYFGPGTRLTVL.

The gene calls are TRBV7-8 and TRBJ1-2, with a possible D match to TRBD1 (5 bases). This CDR3 has 13 amino acids. In germline, CDR1 is SGHVS, CDR2 FQNEAQ. V gave up 4 bases and J gave up 2 bases, with 8 bases separating them. The CDR3 DNA reads as TGTGCCAGCAGCTGGGGGAGGAACTATGGCTACACCTTC. Protein: CASSWGRNYGYTF.